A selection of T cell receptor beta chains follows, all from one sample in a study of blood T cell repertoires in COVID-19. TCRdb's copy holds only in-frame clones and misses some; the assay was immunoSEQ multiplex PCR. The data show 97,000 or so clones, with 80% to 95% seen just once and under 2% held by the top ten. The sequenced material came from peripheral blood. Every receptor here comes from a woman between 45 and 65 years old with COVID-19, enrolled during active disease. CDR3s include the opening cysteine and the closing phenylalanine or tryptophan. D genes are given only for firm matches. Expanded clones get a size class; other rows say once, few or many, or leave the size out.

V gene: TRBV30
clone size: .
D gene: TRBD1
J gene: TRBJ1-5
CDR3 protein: CAWSATGTDQPQHF
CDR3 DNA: TGTGCCTGGAGCGCGACAGGGACTGATCAGCCCCAGCATTTT

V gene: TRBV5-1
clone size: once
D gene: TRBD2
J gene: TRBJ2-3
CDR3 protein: CASSFEGLAGPLDTQYF
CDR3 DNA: TGCGCCAGCAGCTTCGAAGGACTAGCGGGGCCTCTAGATACGCAGTATTTT

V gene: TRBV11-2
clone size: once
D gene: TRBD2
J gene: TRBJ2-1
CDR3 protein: CASSLDRLAGGGEQFF
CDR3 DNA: TGTGCCAGCAGCTTAGATAGGCTAGCGGGGGGAGGGGAGCAGTTCTTC

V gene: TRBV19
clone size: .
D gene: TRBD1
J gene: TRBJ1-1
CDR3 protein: CASSYGTGNSEAFF
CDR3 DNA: TGTGCCAGTAGCTACGGGACAGGAAATTCTGAAGCTTTCTTT

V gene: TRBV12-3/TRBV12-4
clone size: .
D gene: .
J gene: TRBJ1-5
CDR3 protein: CASSLGENQPQHF
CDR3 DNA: TGTGCCAGCAGTTTAGGGGAGAATCAGCCCCAGCATTTT

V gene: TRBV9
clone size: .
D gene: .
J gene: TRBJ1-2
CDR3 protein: CASSVATGNYGYTF
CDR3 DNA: TGTGCCAGCAGCGTTGCGACAGGAAACTATGGCTACACCTTC

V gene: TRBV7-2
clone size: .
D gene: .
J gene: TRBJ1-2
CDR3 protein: CASSLREGNYGYTF
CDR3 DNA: TGTGCCAGCAGCTTAAGGGAGGGAAACTATGGCTACACCTTC

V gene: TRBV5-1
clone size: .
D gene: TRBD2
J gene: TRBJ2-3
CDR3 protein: CASSRSSGGAPDTQYF
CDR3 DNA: TGCGCCAGCAGCCGCTCTAGCGGGGGGGCCCCAGATACGCAGTATTTT

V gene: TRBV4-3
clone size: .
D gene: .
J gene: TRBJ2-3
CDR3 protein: CASSQGSGFTDTQYF
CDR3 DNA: TGCGCCAGCAGCCAAGGCTCAGGGTTCACAGATACGCAGTATTTT

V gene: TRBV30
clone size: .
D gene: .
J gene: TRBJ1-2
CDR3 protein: CAWRPTVLNYGYTF
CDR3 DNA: TGTGCCTGGAGGCCCACAGTCCTTAACTATGGCTACACCTTC

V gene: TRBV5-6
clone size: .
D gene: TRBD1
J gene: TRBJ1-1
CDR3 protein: CASSPRVLTGVDTEAFF
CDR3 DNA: TGTGCCAGCAGCCCCCGGGTCCTGACAGGGGTTGACACTGAAGCTTTCTTT

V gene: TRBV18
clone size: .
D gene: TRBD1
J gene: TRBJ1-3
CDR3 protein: CASSPSTRDRAGNTIYF
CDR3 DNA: TGTGCCAGCTCACCATCCACCCGGGACAGGGCTGGAAACACCATATATTTT

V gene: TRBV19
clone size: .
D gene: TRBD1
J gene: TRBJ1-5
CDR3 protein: CASSLGTVSGNQPQHF
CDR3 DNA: TGTGCCAGTAGTCTAGGGACAGTCTCCGGAAATCAGCCCCAGCATTTT

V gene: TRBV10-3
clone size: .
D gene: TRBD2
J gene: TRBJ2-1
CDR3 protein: CAISGASGVLLGNEQFF
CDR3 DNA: TGTGCCATCAGTGGGGCCAGCGGGGTGCTGCTAGGGAATGAGCAGTTCTTC

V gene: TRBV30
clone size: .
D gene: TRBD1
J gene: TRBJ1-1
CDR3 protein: CAWSPDRGTEAFF
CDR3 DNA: TGTGCCTGGAGTCCCGACAGGGGAACTGAAGCTTTCTTT

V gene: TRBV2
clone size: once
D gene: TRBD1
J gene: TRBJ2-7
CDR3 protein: CASTRQGGGYEQYF
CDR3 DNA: TGTGCCAGCACCAGACAGGGGGGTGGCTACGAGCAGTACTTC

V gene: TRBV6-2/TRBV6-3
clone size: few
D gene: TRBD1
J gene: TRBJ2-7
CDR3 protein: CASSYFTGEYEQYF
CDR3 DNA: TGTGCCAGCAGTTATTTCACAGGGGAGTACGAGCAGTACTTC

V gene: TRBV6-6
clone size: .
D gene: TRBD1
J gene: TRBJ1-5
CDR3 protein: CASSRNTGGGQPQHF
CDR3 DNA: TGTGCCAGCAGTAGGAACACAGGGGGGGGTCAGCCCCAGCATTTT

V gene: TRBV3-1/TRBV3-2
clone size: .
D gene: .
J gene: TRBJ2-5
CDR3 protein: CASSQRVLETQYF
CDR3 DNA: TGTGCCAGCAGCCAGCGAGTCTTGGAGACCCAGTACTTC

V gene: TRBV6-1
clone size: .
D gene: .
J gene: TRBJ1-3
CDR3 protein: CASSETPAGKGGNTIYF
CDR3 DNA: TGTGCCAGCAGTGAAACGCCCGCTGGGAAGGGGGGAAACACCATATATTTT

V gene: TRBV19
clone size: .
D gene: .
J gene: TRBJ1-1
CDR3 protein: CASSIRPGENTEAFF
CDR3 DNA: TGTGCCAGTAGTATTCGGCCAGGGGAAAACACTGAAGCTTTCTTT

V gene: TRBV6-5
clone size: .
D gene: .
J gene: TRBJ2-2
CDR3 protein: CASSLEGRGRTGELFF
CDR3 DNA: TGTGCCAGCAGTTTGGAGGGAAGGGGGCGCACCGGGGAGCTGTTTTTT

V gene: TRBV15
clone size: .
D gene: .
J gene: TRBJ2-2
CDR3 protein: CATSGDRYNTGELFF
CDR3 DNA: TGTGCCACCAGCGGTGACAGATATAACACCGGGGAGCTGTTTTTT

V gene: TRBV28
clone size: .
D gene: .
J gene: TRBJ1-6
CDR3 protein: CASSLRRQGPYSPLHF
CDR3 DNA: TGTGCCAGCAGTTTGCGTAGGCAGGGGCCTTATTCACCCCTCCACTTT

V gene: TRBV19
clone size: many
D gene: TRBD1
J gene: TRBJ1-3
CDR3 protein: CASKAGTGLSGNTIYF
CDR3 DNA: TGTGCCAGTAAAGCCGGGACAGGGCTCTCTGGAAACACCATATATTTT

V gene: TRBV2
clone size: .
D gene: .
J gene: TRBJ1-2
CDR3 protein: CASRLYGYTF
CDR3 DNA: TGTGCCAGCCGACTCTATGGCTACACCTTC

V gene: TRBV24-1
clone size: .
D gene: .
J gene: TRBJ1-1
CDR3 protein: CATSDLRGGEAFF
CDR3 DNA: TGTGCCACCAGTGATTTGCGGGGGGGTGAAGCTTTCTTT

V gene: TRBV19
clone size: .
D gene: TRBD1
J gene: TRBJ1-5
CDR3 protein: CASSPYTGENQPQHF
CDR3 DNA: TGTGCCAGTAGTCCGTATACAGGGGAAAATCAGCCCCAGCATTTT

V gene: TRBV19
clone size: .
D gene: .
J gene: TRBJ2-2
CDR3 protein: CASSIFGTTNTGELFF
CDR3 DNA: TGTGCCAGTAGTATTTTTGGGACAACGAACACCGGGGAGCTGTTTTTT

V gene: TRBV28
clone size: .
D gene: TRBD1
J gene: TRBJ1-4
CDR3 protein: CASSSGTANEKLFF
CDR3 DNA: TGTGCCAGCTCCAGTGGGACAGCTAATGAAAAACTGTTTTTT

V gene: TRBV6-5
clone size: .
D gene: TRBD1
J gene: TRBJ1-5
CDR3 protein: CASNPTGGGQPQHF
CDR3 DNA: TGTGCCAGCAATCCCACAGGGGGTGGGCAGCCCCAGCATTTT

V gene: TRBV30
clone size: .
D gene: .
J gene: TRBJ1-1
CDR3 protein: CAWRGGQHFTEAFF
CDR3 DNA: TGTGCCTGGAGAGGAGGACAGCACTTCACTGAAGCTTTCTTT

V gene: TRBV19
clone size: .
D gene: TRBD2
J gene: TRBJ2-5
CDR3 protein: CASRDGSGGAQETQYF
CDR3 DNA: TGTGCCAGTAGGGATGGTAGCGGGGGGGCCCAGGAGACCCAGTACTTC

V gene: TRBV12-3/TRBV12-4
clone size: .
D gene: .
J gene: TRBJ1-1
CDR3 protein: CASSFRVDAEAFF
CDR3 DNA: TGTGCCAGCAGTTTTCGGGTTGACGCTGAAGCTTTCTTT

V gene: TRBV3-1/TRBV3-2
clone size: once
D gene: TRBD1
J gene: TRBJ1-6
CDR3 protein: CASSRSRQDRGQSYNSPLHF
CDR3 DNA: TGTGCCAGCAGCCGCTCAAGACAGGACAGGGGGCAATCCTATAATTCACCCCTCCACTTT

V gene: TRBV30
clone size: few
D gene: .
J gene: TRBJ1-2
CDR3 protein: CAWTPGDYGGYTF
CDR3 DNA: TGTGCCTGGACCCCAGGGGATTATGGTGGCTACACCTTC

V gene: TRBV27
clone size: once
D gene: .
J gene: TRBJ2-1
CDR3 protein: CASSSPTRAGYNEQFF
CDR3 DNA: TGTGCCAGCAGTTCCCCAACCCGGGCGGGCTACAATGAGCAGTTCTTC

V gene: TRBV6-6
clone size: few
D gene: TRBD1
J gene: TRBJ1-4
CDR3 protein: CASRRPGQGNEKLFF
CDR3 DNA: TGTGCCAGCAGACGACCGGGACAGGGGAATGAAAAACTGTTTTTT

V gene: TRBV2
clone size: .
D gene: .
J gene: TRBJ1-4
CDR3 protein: CASSATTNEKLFF
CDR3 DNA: TGTGCCAGCAGTGCTACAACTAATGAAAAACTGTTTTTT

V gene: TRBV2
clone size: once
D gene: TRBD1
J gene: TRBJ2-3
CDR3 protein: CASRWDRGRTDTQYF
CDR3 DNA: TGTGCCAGCAGATGGGACAGGGGTAGGACAGATACGCAGTATTTT

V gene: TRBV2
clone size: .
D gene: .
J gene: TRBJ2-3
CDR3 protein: CASSDPGGRGITDTQYF
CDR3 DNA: TGTGCCAGCAGTGATCCCGGGGGGCGGGGGATAACAGATACGCAGTATTTT

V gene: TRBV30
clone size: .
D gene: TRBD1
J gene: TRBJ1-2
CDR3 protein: CAWSGKEDRGRNRYGYTF
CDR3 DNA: TGTGCCTGGAGTGGTAAGGAGGACAGGGGAAGGAATCGATATGGCTACACCTTC

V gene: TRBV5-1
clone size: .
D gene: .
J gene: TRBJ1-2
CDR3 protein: CASSLEGAMGYTF
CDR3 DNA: TGCGCCAGCAGCTTGGAAGGAGCTATGGGCTACACCTTC